The clone carrying this T cell receptor beta chain was detected only a few times. The CDR3 consists of 14 residues. Germline V gene lookup returns CDR1 MNHNY and CDR2 SVGAGI (reference sequence). The ends lost 7 bases at V and 2 bases at J; junction bases unmatched: 6. The data stem from a study of cytomegalovirus exposure and HLA in healthy donors. Study-wide background: For the 300 to 450 genotyped donors, more than 80% fell within the Caucasian-associated ancestry cluster.

The PCR used 60 Vbeta and 13 Jbeta primers. Sequencing was performed with immunoSEQ multiplex PCR; in TCRdb, only in-frame clones are kept and a portion is missing. The table lists tens of thousands of clones, approximately 70% of them singletons. The V call is TRBV6-6, the J call TRBJ1-2; 8 nucleotides line up with TRBD1. Source material: PBMCs. The receptor's source is a woman aged 60 to 75 in good health and CMV-seropositive. In nucleotides, the CDR3 is TGTGCCAGCAACGGACAGGGAAGGAACTATGGCTACACCTTC. Encoded protein: CASNGQGRNYGYTF.